These 9 T cell receptor beta chains came from one sample sequenced in a study of spatial heterogeneity in lung cancer. Overall study findings and caveats: Tumor mutation counts were tracked by expanded intratumoral alpha and beta TCR counts.

Time point meaning: sample taken at primary tumor resection. TCRdb fed the 5' RACE reads into MiXCR, producing one record per CDR3 protein. The sample includes approximately 720 distinct CDR3 sequences, more than 15% of them seen just once. Their target antigens are unknown. The material was lung tumor tissue, obtained at surgery. The receptors here all came from a male donor with early-stage non-small cell lung cancer.

There are a few counts of this clonotype. The gene calls are TRBV20-1 and TRBJ2-7; no clear D. Trimming left V 5 bases short and J 7 bases short, with 9 bases between. CDR3 length: 10 residues. Germline assignment: CDR1 DFQATT and CDR2 SNEGSKA (reference sequence). The CDR3 loop reads CSARTLEQYF. The CDR3 nucleotides are TGCAGTGCTCGAACGCTTGAGCAGTACTTC.

This clonotype has a handful of counts. The chain couples TRBV7-3 to TRBJ2-1; D gene unclear. The CDR3 has 13 amino acids. The V gene's germline CDR1 is SGHTA and CDR2 FQGTGA. Trimming removed 3 bases from V and 4 bases from J, with 7 bases in between. This chain's CDR3 is CASSLMGYNEQFF. The CDR3 DNA reads as TGTGCCAGCAGCTTGATGGGGTACAATGAGCAGTTCTTC.

This clonotype is medium-sized (0.01 to 0.1%) by share. V and J are TRBV28 and TRBJ1-1, with D perhaps matching TRBD1 (5 bases). V lost 7 bases and J lost 5, with 20 bases in between. The germline V gene encodes CDR1 MDHEN and CDR2 SYDVKM. The CDR3 is made up of 15 amino acids. The CDR3 DNA reads as TGTGCCAGCATCCCCCGCGCAGGGTGGGGTACTGAAGCTTTCTTT. Translation: CASIPRAGWGTEAFF.

By share of the sample, this clonotype is medium-sized. Compared with germline, one end of the junction differs, possibly owing to a read error. The chain joins TRBV30 to TRBJ1-3, with 7 positions matching TRBD1. The CDR3 extends over 14 amino acids. Germline lookup yields CDR1 GTSNPN and CDR2 SVGIG (reference sequence). The CDR3 region has the DNA TGTGCCTGGGGTGTAGGGGGCACTGGAAACACCATATATTTT. It translates to CAWGVGGTGNTIYF.

The rearrangement joins TRBV5-1 to TRBJ2-7, with 7 nucleotides matching TRBD1. V trimming: 3 bases; J trimming: 2 bases; junction bases outside the gene matches: 5. Germline V gene sequence: CDR1 SGHRS, CDR2 YFSETQ. The CDR3 covers 14 residues. The CDR3: CASSYRDSTYEQYF. In nucleotides, the CDR3 is TGCGCCAGCAGCTACCGGGACAGCACCTACGAGCAGTACTTC. The whole variable domain, filled in from reference TRBV5-1 and TRBJ2-7, reads KAGVTQTPRYLIKTRGQQVTLSCSPISGHRSVSWYQQTPGQGLQFLFEYFSETQRNKGNFPGRFSGRQFSNSRSEMNVSTLELGDSALYLCASSYRDSTYEQYFGPGTRLTVT.

This clonotype was picked up a small number of times. J is TRBJ1-5 and V is TRBV27, with 7 bases aligning to TRBD1. Germline V gives CDR1 MNHEY, CDR2 SMNVEV (reference sequence). This CDR3 has 15 amino acids. V shed 3 bases, J shed 5 bases, and the junction held 7 bases outside the gene matches. The DNA for the CDR3 is TGTGCCAGCAGTTTGTGGGGACAGACCGATCAGCCCCAGCATTTT. The encoded protein is CASSLWGQTDQPQHF.

This clonotype was observed a single time. This chain connects TRBV27 to TRBJ2-4, with 8 bases lining up with TRBD1. Trimming took 6 bases from V and 8 from J; bases not matched to a gene: 6. The CDR3 is made up of 13 amino acids. Germline V gene sequence: CDR1 MNHEY, CDR2 SMNVEV (reference sequence). The CDR3 sequence is CASRTGAVDIQYF. The CDR3 DNA sequence: TGTGCCAGCAGGACAGGGGCGGTGGACATTCAGTACTTC.

The J gene is TRBJ1-1, the V gene TRBV7-9; 10 bases are a match to TRBD1. Germline loops: CDR1 SEHNR, CDR2 FQNEAQ (reference sequence). V trimming: 7 bases; J trimming: 5 bases; junction bases outside the gene matches: 4. The CDR3 covers 13 residues. The CDR3 DNA sequence: TGTGCCAGCACGGGACAGGGGTTAACTGAAGCTTTCTTT. It yields the protein CASTGQGLTEAFF.

The genes are TRBV24-1 and TRBJ2-5; D tentatively reads TRBD1 or TRBD2 (5 bases each). The CDR3 spans 12 residues. Germline-derived CDR1 and CDR2 are KGHDR and SFDVKD. V shed 4 bases and J shed 10 bases, with 12 bases lying between them. The CDR3 DNA reads TGTGCCACCAGTGAAGCTGGGACGTACCAGTACTTC. This encodes CATSEAGTYQYF.